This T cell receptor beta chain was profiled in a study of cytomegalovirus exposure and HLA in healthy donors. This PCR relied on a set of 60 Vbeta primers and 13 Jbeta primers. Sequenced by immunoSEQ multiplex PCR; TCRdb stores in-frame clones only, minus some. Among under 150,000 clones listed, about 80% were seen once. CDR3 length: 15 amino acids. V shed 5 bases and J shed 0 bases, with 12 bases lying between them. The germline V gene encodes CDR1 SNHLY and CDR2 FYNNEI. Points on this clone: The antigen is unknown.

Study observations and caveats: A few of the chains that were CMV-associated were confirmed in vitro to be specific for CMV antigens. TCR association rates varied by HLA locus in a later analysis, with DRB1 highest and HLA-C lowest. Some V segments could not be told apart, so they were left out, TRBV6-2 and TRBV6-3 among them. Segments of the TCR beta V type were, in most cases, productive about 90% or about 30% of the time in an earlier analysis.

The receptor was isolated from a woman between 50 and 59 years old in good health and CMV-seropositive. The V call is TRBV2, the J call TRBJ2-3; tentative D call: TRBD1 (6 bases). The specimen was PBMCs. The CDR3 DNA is TGTGCCAGCAGTACGACGACAGGAAGCACAGATACGCAGTATTTT. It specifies CASSTTTGSTDTQYF.